The 29 T cell receptor beta chains in this list originate from one sample, sequenced in a study of neurological immune-mediated disorders. Each CDR3 protein is one row after TCRdb ran MiXCR on the 5' RACE reads. Of around 26,000 distinct CDR3 sequences listed, 5% to 7.5% are singletons. The sequenced sample consisted of PBMCs. These TCRs come from a woman between 50 and 59 years old in good health.

The sample holds many counts of this clonotype. The chain links TRBV4-1 to TRBJ2-1; 14 bases align to TRBD2. Trimming took 4 bases from V and 15 from J; bases not matched to a gene: 8. Germline CDR1 MGHRA, CDR2 YSYEKL. The CDR3 is made up of 14 amino acids. CDR3 residues: CASSRRLAGGLGFF. In DNA form, the CDR3 reads TGCGCCAGCAGCCGCCGACTAGCGGGGGGGTTGGGGTTCTTC.

In this sample, this clonotype turned up many times. The V gene is TRBV7-6, the J gene TRBJ2-3; 7 positions match TRBD2. The CDR3 extends over 16 amino acids. J lost 2 bases, V lost 0 bases, and 5 bases had no gene match. CDR1 and CDR2 from the germline V gene are SGHVS and FNYEAQ. The CDR3 region is CASSLAGGTFTDTQYF. CDR3 coding DNA: TGTGCCAGCAGCTTAGCGGGGGGGACTTTCACAGATACGCAGTATTTT.

This clonotype has ten or more counts. The J gene is TRBJ2-7, the V gene TRBV5-1; 8 bases are shared with TRBD1. The CDR3 has 16 residues. Germline V lookup: CDR1 SGHRS, CDR2 YFSETQ. V lost 0 bases, J lost 0 bases, and 5 bases stayed unmatched. The CDR3 loop is CASSLAPGGISYEQYF. The CDR3 nucleotides are TGCGCCAGCAGCTTGGCCCCAGGGGGCATCTCCTACGAGCAGTACTTC.

This clonotype was counted at least ten times. This chain uses TRBV20-1 with TRBJ1-6, with D perhaps matching TRBD1 (6 bases). With 6 bases removed from V and 5 bases from J, the gap between germline ends came to 20 bases. This CDR3 region has 16 residues. In germline, CDR1 is DFQATT, CDR2 SNEGSKA (reference sequence). The CDR3 coding sequence is TGCAGTGCGGCAGGGGTCGGCAGGACTAATAATTCACCCCTCCACTTT. Translated, it gives CSAAGVGRTNNSPLHF.

This clonotype was seen ten or more times. This chain connects TRBV7-3 to TRBJ2-7; D is uncertain. The V and J ends lost 4 bases and 0 bases respectively, with 13 bases between them. Per germline, CDR1 SGHTA and CDR2 FQGTGA. The CDR3 covers 15 residues. The CDR3 loop is CASSSGPNPSYEQYF. CDR3 nucleotide sequence: TGTGCCAGCAGCTCGGGTCCGAACCCCTCCTACGAGCAGTACTTC.

This clonotype showed up many times. The genes are TRBV20-1 and TRBJ2-1; D possibly uses TRBD1 or TRBD2 (6 bases each). Germline V gene sequence: CDR1 DFQATT, CDR2 SNEGSKA (reference sequence). Trimming shortened V by 3 bases and J by 4 bases, and 19 bases separated the two germline ends. The length of the CDR3 is 16 residues. This CDR3 is CSASPTVGGQYNEQFF. CDR3 nucleotides: TGCAGTGCTAGCCCAACTGTGGGGGGCCAGTACAATGAGCAGTTCTTC.

In this sample, this clonotype turned up many times. The V gene is TRBV5-1, the J gene TRBJ1-6, with D possibly TRBD1 on 5 matching bases. CDR3 length: 15 amino acids. Germline CDR1 reads SGHRS; CDR2 reads YFSETQ. Trimming pared 0 bases from V and 6 bases from J, leaving 10 bases between. As DNA, the CDR3 is TGCGCCAGCAGCTTGGAAGGGGATCGTAATTCACCCCTCCACTTT. Translation: CASSLEGDRNSPLHF.

In its sample, this clonotype was seen many times. V usage is TRBV10-3 and J usage is TRBJ2-1; 9 bases line up with TRBD2. V dropped 7 bases and J dropped 9; count of bases not matched to a gene: 28. The CDR3 length is 20 residues. Germline V gene lookup returns CDR1 ENHRY and CDR2 SYGVKD. CDR3 in DNA: TGTGCCATCAAGGACACGGGACAGCCCGGGCGGGAGGGCCGACGAGTTGAGCAGTTCTTC. Translating gives CAIKDTGQPGREGRRVEQFF.

This clonotype was seen at least ten times. CDR3 sequence reads: CSASLTGDEQYF. The DNA for the CDR3 is TGCAGTGCTAGCCTAACAGGGGACGAGCAGTACTTC. This sequence joins TRBV20-1 and TRBJ2-7, with 7 positions matching TRBD1. Germline V CDR1 and CDR2: DFQATT, SNEGSKA (reference sequence). The CDR3 sequence is 12 residues long. With V trimmed by 3 bases and J by 5 bases, 4 bases remained unmatched.

This clonotype was recorded at least ten times. This chain joins TRBV28 and TRBJ2-5; D uncertain. The CDR3 contains 11 residues. V was pared by 6 bases and J by 3 bases, with 5 bases between. Germline CDR1 is MDHEN and CDR2 is SYDVKM. The CDR3 protein is CASRTKETQYF. CDR3 sequence (DNA): TGTGCCAGCAGGACAAAAGAGACCCAGTACTTC. The full variable domain, completed using reference TRBV28 and TRBJ2-5, is DVKVTQSSRYLVKRTGEKVFLECVQDMDHENMFWYRQDPGLGLRLIYFSYDVKMKEKGDIPEGYSVSREKKERFSLILESASTNQTSMYLCASRTKETQYFGPGTRLLVL.

On this clonotype itself: This may arise from a read error, as a much more abundant clone is one base away. This rearrangement joins TRBV3-1 to TRBJ2-5; 9 bases fit TRBD1. Germline V gives CDR1 LGHDT, CDR2 YNNKEL (reference sequence). This CDR3 region has 14 residues. The CDR3 bases are TGTGTCAGCAGCCAGCGGGACAGGGAAGAGACCCAGTACTTC. Translated, it gives CVSSQRDREETQYF.

In this sample, this clonotype turned up many times. The genes are TRBV20-1 and TRBJ2-1, with 8 nucleotides matching TRBD2. CDR1 DFQATT and CDR2 SNEGSKA come from the germline V gene (reference sequence). The V gene end was trimmed by 6 bases and the J gene end by 15 bases; junction bases not matched to a gene: 10. The CDR3 totals 11 residues. The CDR3 DNA sequence: TGCAGTGCCTCAAGAGCGGGGGCGTGGTTCTTC. It yields the protein CSASRAGAWFF.

The sample holds many counts of this clonotype. The chain couples TRBV19 to TRBJ1-5; 8 nucleotides agree with TRBD1. This CDR3 comprises 17 residues. V dropped 6 bases and J dropped 1; count of bases not matched to a gene: 11. The V gene's germline CDR1 is LNHDA and CDR2 SQIVND (reference sequence). DNA of the CDR3: TGTGCCAGTAGCATACAATCGACAGGGGTGAGCAATCAGCCCCAGCATTTT. This sequence encodes CASSIQSTGVSNQPQHF.

This clonotype was seen repeatedly, ten times or more. The chain links TRBV28 to TRBJ1-5; possible D gene TRBD1, 5 bases. Trimming pared 6 bases from V and 7 bases from J, leaving 19 bases between. Germline V gene lookup returns CDR1 MDHEN and CDR2 SYDVKM. This CDR3 region has 15 residues. CDR3 DNA sequence: TGTGCCAGCAGGCCAAATCAGGGAGAGGGGCAGCCCCAGCATTTT. Amino acid sequence: CASRPNQGEGQPQHF.

In its sample, this clonotype was seen many times. The rearrangement links TRBV7-2 to TRBJ2-3; 8 nucleotides align to TRBD2. Looked up from germline, CDR1 is SGHTA and CDR2 is FQGNSA. CDR3 length: 15 amino acids. Trimming at V came to 5 bases and at J to 6 bases, leaving 10 bases not matched to a gene. CDR3 protein: CASSPIAGRLDTQYF. CDR3 nucleotide sequence: TGTGCCAGCAGCCCAATAGCGGGACGTTTGGATACGCAGTATTTT.

This clonotype was picked up many times. The J gene is TRBJ1-1, the V gene TRBV20-1; D possibly corresponds to TRBD1 (6 bases). Germline V gene lookup returns CDR1 DFQATT and CDR2 SNEGSKA (reference sequence). The CDR3 has 14 amino acids. V gave up 0 bases and J gave up 11 bases, with 19 bases separating them. This chain's CDR3 is CSARDPLGGRNAFF. For the CDR3, the DNA is TGCAGTGCTAGAGACCCCTTAGGGGGTAGGAACGCTTTCTTT.

This clonotype was recorded at least ten times. The chain combines TRBV5-1 with TRBJ2-1, with TRBD2 identical over 12 bases. Losses at the gene ends were 0 bases for V and 8 bases for J; bases not matched to a gene: 9. Germline loops: CDR1 SGHRS, CDR2 YFSETQ. The CDR3 extends over 17 amino acids. The CDR3 sequence is CASSLEWSSGGAYEQFF. In DNA, the CDR3 is TGCGCCAGCAGCTTGGAATGGTCTAGCGGGGGGGCCTATGAGCAGTTCTTC.

At least ten counts were recorded for this clonotype. V gene TRBV9 combines with J gene TRBJ2-1, with 9 bases aligning to TRBD1. The J segment lost 4 bases and the V segment lost 7 bases, leaving 0 bases of the junction unmatched. The CDR3 totals 12 residues. CDR1 and CDR2 from the germline V gene are SGDLS and YYNGEE. This chain's CDR3 is CASGQGYNEQFF. CDR3 coding DNA: TGTGCCAGCGGACAGGGGTACAATGAGCAGTTCTTC.

This clonotype was seen at least ten times. The CDR3 nucleotides are TGCAGTGCTAGGGGGCGAGCGGGGGCTAGGAATGAGCAGTTCTTC. It is translated as CSARGRAGARNEQFF. The rearrangement uses TRBV20-1 and TRBJ2-1; 8 positions match TRBD2. V shed 3 bases, J shed 7 bases, and the junction held 11 bases outside the gene matches. Germline assignment: CDR1 DFQATT and CDR2 SNEGSKA (reference sequence). There are 15 residues in the CDR3.

In its sample, this clonotype ranks as medium-sized. V is TRBV5-1 and J is TRBJ2-3, with D possibly TRBD1 on 6 matching bases. The V and J ends lost 6 bases and 2 bases respectively, with 13 bases between them. The length of the CDR3 is 14 residues. In germline, CDR1 is SGHRS, CDR2 YFSETQ. The chain's CDR3 is CASNPGQYTDTQYF. The CDR3 DNA reads TGCGCCAGCAATCCGGGACAATACACAGATACGCAGTATTTT.

This clonotype was observed many times. The chain is built from TRBV7-8 and TRBJ2-7; D gene ambiguous. V was trimmed by 5 bases and J by 5 bases, leaving 10 bases between them. Germline values: CDR1 SGHVS, CDR2 FQNEAQ. This CDR3 spans 12 amino acids. The CDR3 loop is CASSKSSHEQYF. CDR3 sequence (DNA): TGTGCCAGCAGCAAAAGTTCCCACGAGCAGTACTTC. Full variable domain (missing parts from reference TRBV7-8 and TRBJ2-7): GAGVSQSPRYKVAKRGQDVALRCDPISGHVSLFWYQQALGQGPEFLTYFQNEAQLDKSGLPSDRFFAERPEGSVSTLKIQRTQQEDSAVYLCASSKSSHEQYFGPGTRLTVT.

There are many counts of this clonotype. This chain joins TRBV2 and TRBJ2-7; D is possibly TRBD2 (6 bases). CDR1 is SNHLY and CDR2 is FYNNEI in the germline V gene. The CDR3 sequence is 12 residues long. V shed 7 bases and J shed 3 bases, with 10 bases lying between them. The CDR3: CASNLANYEQYF. For the CDR3, the DNA is TGTGCCAGCAACCTAGCGAACTACGAGCAGTACTTC.

This clonotype was observed many times. The chain has TRBV12-3 or TRBV12-4 and TRBJ2-5; D unresolved. There are 13 residues in the CDR3. V was pared by 6 bases and J by 0 bases, with 8 bases between. The CDR3 is CASSPENQETQYF. The CDR3 DNA follows: TGTGCCAGCAGCCCAGAAAACCAAGAGACCCAGTACTTC.

This clonotype came up many times. The chain employs TRBV5-1 and TRBJ2-7, with TRBD1 as a possible D gene (6 bases). Trimming shortened V by 4 bases and J by 0 bases, and 11 bases separated the two germline ends. This CDR3 spans 14 amino acids. Germline V CDR1 and CDR2: SGHRS, YFSETQ. The CDR3 is CASSLEGVSYEQYF. As DNA, the CDR3 is TGCGCCAGCAGCCTCGAGGGGGTCTCCTACGAGCAGTACTTC.

Sample share makes this clonotype medium-sized. The rearrangement joins TRBV7-9 to TRBJ2-3; a weak D match, TRBD1 (5 bases). Trimming took off 1 base at V and 6 bases at J, with 8 bases between the two ends. The CDR3 is 13 amino acids. The germline gives CDR1 SEHNR, CDR2 FQNEAQ (reference sequence). The CDR3 loop reads CASSLEGMDTQYF. In DNA form, the CDR3 reads TGTGCCAGCAGCTTAGAGGGGATGGATACGCAGTATTTT. Filled out from reference TRBV7-9 and TRBJ2-3, the complete variable domain reads DTGVSQNPRHKITKRGQNVTFRCDPISEHNRLYWYRQTLGQGPEFLTYFQNEAQLEKSRLLSDRFSAERPKGSFSTLEIQRTEQGDSAMYLCASSLEGMDTQYFGPGTRLTVL.

This clonotype was counted many times. The chain joins TRBV7-9 to TRBJ2-3; D unclear. This CDR3 has 12 amino acids. CDR1 and CDR2 (germline): SEHNR, FQNEAQ (reference sequence). V was cut by 1 base and J by 10 bases, with 9 bases left in between. CDR3 nucleotide sequence: TGTGCCAGCAGCTTAGATCTAGAGGCGCAGTATTTT. Translation: CASSLDLEAQYF.

Ten or more counts support this clonotype. The chain has TRBV27 and TRBJ2-7, with D perhaps TRBD1 (6 bases). This CDR3 is 13 amino acids long. Deletions cut 3 bases from V and 2 bases from J, with 8 bases between. Germline lookup yields CDR1 MNHEY and CDR2 SMNVEV (reference sequence). As DNA, the CDR3 is TGTGCCAGCAGTTTTGACAGGACCTACGAGCAGTACTTC. It specifies CASSFDRTYEQYF.

This clonotype was observed at least ten times. The chain combines TRBV20-1 with TRBJ2-1; 7 positions agree with TRBD1. The V segment lost 5 bases and the J segment 6 bases; nucleotides outside the gene matches: 7. Germline V gene data show CDR1 as DFQATT and CDR2 as SNEGSKA (reference sequence). The CDR3 is 13 residues long. The CDR3: CSAEGARVNEQFF. The CDR3 DNA reads as TGCAGTGCTGAGGGGGCGAGGGTCAATGAGCAGTTCTTC.

This clonotype was seen ten or more times. CDR3 protein: CSARDQHQPQHF. The CDR3 bases are TGCAGTGCTAGAGACCAGCATCAGCCCCAGCATTTT. This rearrangement joins TRBV20-1 to TRBJ1-5, with D unresolved. The V end lost 0 bases, the J end lost 5 bases, and 5 bases lay between the germline ends. Per the germline V gene, CDR1 is DFQATT and CDR2 is SNEGSKA (reference sequence). The CDR3 contains 12 residues.